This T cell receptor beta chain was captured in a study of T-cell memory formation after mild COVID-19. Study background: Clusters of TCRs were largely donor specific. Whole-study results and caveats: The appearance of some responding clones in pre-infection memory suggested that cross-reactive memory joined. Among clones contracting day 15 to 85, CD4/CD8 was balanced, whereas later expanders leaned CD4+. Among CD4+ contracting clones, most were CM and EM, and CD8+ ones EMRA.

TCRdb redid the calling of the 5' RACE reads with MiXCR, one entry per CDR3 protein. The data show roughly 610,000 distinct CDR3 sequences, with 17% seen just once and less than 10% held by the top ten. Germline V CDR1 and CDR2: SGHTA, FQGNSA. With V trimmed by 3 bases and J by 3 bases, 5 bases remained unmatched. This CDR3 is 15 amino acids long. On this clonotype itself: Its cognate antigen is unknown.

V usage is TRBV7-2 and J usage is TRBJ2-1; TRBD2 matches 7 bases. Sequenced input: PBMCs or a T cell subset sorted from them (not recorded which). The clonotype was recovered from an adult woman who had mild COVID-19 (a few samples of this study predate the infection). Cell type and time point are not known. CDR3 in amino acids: CASSFWGGDYNEQFF. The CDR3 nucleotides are TGTGCCAGCAGCTTCTGGGGGGGTGACTACAATGAGCAGTTCTTC.